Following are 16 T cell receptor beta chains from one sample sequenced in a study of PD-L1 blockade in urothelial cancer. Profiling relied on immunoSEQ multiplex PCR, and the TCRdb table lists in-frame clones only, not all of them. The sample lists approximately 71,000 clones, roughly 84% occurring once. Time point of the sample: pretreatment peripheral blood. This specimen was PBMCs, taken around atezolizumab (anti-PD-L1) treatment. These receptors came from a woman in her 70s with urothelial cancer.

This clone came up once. CDR3 in DNA: TGTGCCAGTAGTCCAGGGCAAGCGTACAATGAGCAGTTCTTC. Translation: CASSPGQAYNEQFF. This chain uses TRBV19 with TRBJ2-1; maybe TRBD1 (5 bases). Germline values: CDR1 LNHDA, CDR2 SQIVND (reference sequence). The CDR3 loop spans 14 amino acids. V lost 5 bases, J lost 4 bases, and 12 bases lay in between. Filled out from reference TRBV19 and TRBJ2-1, the complete variable domain reads DGGITQSPKYLFRKEGQNVTLSCEQNLNHDAMYWYRQDPGQGLRLIYYSQIVNDFQKGDIAEGYSVSREKKESFPLTVTSAQKNPTAFYLCASSPGQAYNEQFFGPGTRLTVL.

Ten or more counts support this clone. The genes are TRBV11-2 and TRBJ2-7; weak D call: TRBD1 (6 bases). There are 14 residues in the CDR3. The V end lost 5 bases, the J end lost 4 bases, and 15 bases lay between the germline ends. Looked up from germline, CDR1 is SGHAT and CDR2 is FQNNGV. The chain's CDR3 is CASSAGQFTYEQYF. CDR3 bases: TGTGCCAGCAGCGCCGGACAGTTTACTTACGAGCAGTACTTC.

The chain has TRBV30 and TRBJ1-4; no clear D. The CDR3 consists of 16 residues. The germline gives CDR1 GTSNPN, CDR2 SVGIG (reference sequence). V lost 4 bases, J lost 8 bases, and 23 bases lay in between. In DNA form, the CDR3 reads TGTGCCTGGAACGCAAAGTCGCTGCACTTCTGGGAAAAACTGTTTTTT. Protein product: CAWNAKSLHFWEKLFF.

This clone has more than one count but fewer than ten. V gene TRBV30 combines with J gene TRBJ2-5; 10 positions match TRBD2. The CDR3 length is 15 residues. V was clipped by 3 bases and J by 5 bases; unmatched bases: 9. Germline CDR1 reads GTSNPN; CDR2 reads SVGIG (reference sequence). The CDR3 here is CAWRASGRIRETQYF. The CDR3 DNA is TGTGCCTGGAGGGCTAGCGGGAGAATCCGGGAGACCCAGTACTTC.

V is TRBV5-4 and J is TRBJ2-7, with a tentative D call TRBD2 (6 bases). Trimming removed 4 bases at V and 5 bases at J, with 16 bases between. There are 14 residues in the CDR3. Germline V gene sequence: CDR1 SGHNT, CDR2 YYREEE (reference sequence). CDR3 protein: CASSRRDLDHEQYF. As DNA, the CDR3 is TGTGCCAGCAGCCGCCGGGACTTGGACCACGAGCAGTACTTC.

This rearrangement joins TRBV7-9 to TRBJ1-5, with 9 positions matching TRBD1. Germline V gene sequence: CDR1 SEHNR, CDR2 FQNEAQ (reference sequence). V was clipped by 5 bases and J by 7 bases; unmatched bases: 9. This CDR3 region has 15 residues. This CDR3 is CASSTGQGLDQPQHF. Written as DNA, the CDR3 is TGTGCCAGCAGCACGGGACAGGGTCTCGACCAGCCCCAGCATTTT.

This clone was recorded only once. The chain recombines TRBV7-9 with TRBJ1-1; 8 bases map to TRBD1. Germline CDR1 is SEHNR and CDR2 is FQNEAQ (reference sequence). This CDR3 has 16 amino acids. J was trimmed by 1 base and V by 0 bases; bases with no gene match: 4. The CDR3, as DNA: TGTGCCAGCAGCTTAGCCGCCGGGACAGGGAACACTGAAGCTTTCTTT. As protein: CASSLAAGTGNTEAFF. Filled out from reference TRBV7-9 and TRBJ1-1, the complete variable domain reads DTGVSQNPRHKITKRGQNVTFRCDPISEHNRLYWYRQTLGQGPEFLTYFQNEAQLEKSRLLSDRFSAERPKGSFSTLEIQRTEQGDSAMYLCASSLAAGTGNTEAFFGQGTRLTVV.

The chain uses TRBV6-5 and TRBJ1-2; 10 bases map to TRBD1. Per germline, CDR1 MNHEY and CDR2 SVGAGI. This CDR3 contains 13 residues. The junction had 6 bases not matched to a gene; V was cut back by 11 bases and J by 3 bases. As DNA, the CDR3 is TGTGCCGCACGACAGGGGGCTTACTATGGCTACACCTTC. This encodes CAARQGAYYGYTF.

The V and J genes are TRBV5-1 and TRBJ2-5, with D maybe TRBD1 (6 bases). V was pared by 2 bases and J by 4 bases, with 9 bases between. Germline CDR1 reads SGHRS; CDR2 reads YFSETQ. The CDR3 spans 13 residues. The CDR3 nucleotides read TGCGCCAGCAGCTTCGAACAGGGAGAGACCCAGTACTTC. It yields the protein CASSFEQGETQYF.

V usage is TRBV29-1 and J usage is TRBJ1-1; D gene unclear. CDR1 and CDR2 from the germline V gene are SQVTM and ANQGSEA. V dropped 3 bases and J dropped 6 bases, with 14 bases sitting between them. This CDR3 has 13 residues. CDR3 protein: CSVEAEGGAEAFF. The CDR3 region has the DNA TGCAGCGTTGAGGCGGAGGGAGGAGCTGAAGCTTTCTTT. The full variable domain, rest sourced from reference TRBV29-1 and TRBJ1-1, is SAVISQKPSRDICQRGTSLTIQCQVDSQVTMMFWYRQQPGQSLTLIATANQGSEATYESGFVIDKFPISRPNLTFSTLTVSNMSPEDSSIYLCSVEAEGGAEAFFGQGTRLTVV.

CDR3 coding DNA: TGTGCCAGCAGCACCGGACTAGCGGGACACAACGCGTACAATGAGCAGTTCTTC. It is translated as CASSTGLAGHNAYNEQFF. The V gene is TRBV11-2, the J gene TRBJ2-1, with 12 bases aligning to TRBD2. Losses at the gene ends were 5 bases for V and 4 bases for J; bases not matched to a gene: 12. The CDR3 runs 18 residues. Germline CDR1 SGHAT, CDR2 FQNNGV.

This CDR3 is CSVESLNEQFF. CDR3 coding DNA: TGCAGCGTTGAATCGTTGAATGAGCAGTTCTTC. The rearrangement links TRBV29-1 to TRBJ2-1; D remains ambiguous. The CDR3 is 11 amino acids. V shed 2 bases and J shed 7 bases, with 6 bases lying between them. Germline V gene sequence: CDR1 SQVTM, CDR2 ANQGSEA.

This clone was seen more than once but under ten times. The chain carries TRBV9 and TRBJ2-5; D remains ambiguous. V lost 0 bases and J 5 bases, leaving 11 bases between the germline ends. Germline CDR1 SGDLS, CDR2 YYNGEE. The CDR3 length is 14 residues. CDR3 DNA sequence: TGTGCCAGCAGCGTAGCAGGAACTGGGGAGACCCAGTACTTC. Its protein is CASSVAGTGETQYF.

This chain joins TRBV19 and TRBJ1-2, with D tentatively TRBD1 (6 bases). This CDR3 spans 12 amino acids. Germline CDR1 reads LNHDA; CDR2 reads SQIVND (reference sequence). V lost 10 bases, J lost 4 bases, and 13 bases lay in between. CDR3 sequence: CATRQGSYGYTF. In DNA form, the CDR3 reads TGTGCCACCCGGCAGGGGTCCTATGGCTACACCTTC.

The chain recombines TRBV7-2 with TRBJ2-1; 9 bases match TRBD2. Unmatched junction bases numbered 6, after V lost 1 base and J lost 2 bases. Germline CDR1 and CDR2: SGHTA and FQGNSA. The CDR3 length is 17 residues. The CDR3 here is CASSLVALAGTYNEQFF. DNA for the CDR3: TGTGCCAGCAGCTTAGTGGCGCTAGCGGGAACCTACAATGAGCAGTTCTTC.

The CDR3 loop reads CASSMRRGAGYSGTLNYGYTF. The CDR3 nucleotides are TGTGCCAGTAGTATGCGGCGGGGGGCAGGATACTCTGGAACTTTGAACTATGGCTACACCTTC. This chain uses TRBV19 with TRBJ1-2; possible D gene TRBD1, 6 bases. Germline values: CDR1 LNHDA, CDR2 SQIVND (reference sequence). This CDR3 comprises 21 residues. Trimming took off 3 bases at V and 2 bases at J, with 31 bases between the two ends.